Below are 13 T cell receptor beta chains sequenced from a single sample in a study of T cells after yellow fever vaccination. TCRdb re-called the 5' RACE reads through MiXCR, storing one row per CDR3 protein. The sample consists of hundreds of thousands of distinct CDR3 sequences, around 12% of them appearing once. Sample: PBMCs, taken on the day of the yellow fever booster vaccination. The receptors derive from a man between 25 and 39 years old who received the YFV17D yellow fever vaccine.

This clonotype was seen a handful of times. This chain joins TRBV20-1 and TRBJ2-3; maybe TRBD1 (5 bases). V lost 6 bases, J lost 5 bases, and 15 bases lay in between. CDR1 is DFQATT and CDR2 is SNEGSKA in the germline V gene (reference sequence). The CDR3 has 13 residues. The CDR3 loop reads CSALELQGDTQYF. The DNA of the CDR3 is TGCAGTGCCCTAGAGTTGCAGGGAGATACGCAGTATTTT.

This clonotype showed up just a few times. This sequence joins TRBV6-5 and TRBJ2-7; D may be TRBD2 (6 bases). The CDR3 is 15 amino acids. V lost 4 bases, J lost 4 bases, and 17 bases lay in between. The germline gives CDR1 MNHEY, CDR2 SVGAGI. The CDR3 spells CASSSTGREGYEQYF. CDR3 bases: TGTGCCAGCAGTTCCACCGGGCGGGAAGGTTACGAGCAGTACTTC.

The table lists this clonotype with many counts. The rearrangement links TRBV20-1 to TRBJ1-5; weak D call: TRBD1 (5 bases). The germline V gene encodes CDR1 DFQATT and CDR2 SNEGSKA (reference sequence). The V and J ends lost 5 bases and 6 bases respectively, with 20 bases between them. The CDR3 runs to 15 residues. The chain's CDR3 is CSAEGARGVGQPQHF. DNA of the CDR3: TGCAGTGCTGAGGGCGCAAGGGGTGTAGGTCAGCCCCAGCATTTT.

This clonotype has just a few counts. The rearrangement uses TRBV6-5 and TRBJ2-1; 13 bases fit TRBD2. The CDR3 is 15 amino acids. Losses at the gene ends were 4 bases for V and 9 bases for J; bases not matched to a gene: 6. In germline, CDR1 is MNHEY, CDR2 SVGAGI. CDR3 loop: CASSFPGLAGSEQFF. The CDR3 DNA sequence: TGTGCCAGCAGTTTTCCGGGACTAGCGGGAAGTGAGCAGTTCTTC.

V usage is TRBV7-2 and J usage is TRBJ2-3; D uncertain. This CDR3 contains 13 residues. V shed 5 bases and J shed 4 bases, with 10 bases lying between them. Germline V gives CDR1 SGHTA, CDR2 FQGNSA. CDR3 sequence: CASSLSEADTQYF. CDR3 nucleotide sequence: TGTGCCAGCAGCCTATCCGAAGCAGATACGCAGTATTTT.

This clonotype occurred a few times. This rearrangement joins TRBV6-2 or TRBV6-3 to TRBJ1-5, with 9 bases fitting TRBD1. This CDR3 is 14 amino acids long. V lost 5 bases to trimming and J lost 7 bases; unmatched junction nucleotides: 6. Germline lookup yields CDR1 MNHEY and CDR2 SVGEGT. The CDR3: CASSHPQGAQPQHF. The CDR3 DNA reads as TGTGCCAGCAGTCACCCACAGGGGGCCCAGCCCCAGCATTTT.

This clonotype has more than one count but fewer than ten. The CDR3 DNA follows: TGTGCCAGCAGTTTCCAGGAAAATGGCGAGCAGTACTTC. It codes for CASSFQENGEQYF. This chain links TRBV12-3 or TRBV12-4 with TRBJ2-7; no clear D. Trimming left V 3 bases short and J 6 bases short, with 12 bases between. This CDR3 spans 13 amino acids.

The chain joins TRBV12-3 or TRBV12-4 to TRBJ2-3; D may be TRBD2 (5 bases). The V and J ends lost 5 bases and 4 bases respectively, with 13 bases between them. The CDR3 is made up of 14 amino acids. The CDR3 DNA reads TGTGCCAGCAGTCCCACCGGGATGGCAGATACGCAGTATTTT. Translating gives CASSPTGMADTQYF.

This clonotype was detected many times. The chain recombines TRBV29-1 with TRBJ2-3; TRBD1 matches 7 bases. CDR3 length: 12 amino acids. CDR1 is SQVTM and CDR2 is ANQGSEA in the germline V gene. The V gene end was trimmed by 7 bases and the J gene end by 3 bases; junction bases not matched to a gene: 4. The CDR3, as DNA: TGCAGCGGGGACAGAGGAACAGATACGCAGTATTTT. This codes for CSGDRGTDTQYF.

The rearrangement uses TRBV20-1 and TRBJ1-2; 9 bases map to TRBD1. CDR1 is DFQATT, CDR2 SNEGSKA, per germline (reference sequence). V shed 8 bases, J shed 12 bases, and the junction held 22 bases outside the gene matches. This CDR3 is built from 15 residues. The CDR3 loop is CSTNNKGTGSVVNTF. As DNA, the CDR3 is TGCAGTACCAACAACAAGGGGACAGGGAGTGTGGTGAACACCTTC.

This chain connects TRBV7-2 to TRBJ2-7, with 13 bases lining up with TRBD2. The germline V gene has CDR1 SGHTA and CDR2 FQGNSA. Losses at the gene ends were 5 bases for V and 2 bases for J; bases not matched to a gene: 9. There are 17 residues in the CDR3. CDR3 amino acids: CASSVGTSGTAPYEQYF. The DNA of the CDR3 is TGTGCCAGCAGCGTAGGGACTAGCGGGACAGCCCCCTACGAGCAGTACTTC.

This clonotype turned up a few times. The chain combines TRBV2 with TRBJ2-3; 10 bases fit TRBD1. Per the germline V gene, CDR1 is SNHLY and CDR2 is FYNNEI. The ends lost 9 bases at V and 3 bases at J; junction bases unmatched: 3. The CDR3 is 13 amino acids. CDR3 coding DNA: TGTGCCAGGACAGGGGGCGAGACAGATACGCAGTATTTT. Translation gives CARTGGETDTQYF. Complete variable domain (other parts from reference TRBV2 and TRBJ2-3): EPEVTQTPSHQVTQMGQEVILRCVPISNHLYFYWYRQILGQKVEFLVSFYNNEISEKSEIFDDQFSVERPDGSNFTLKIRSTKLEDSAMYFCARTGGETDTQYFGPGTRLTVL.

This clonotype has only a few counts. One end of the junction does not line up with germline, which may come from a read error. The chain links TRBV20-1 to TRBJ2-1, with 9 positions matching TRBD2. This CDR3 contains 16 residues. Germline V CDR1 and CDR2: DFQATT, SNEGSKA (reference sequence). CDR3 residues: CCARVAGGRSANEQFF. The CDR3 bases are TGCTGTGCTAGAGTGGCGGGAGGGCGGTCGGCCAATGAGCAGTTCTTC.